Listed below are T cell receptor beta chains from one sample, sequenced in a study of cytotoxic CD8 clonotypes in ibrutinib-treated CLL. Sequenced by immunoSEQ multiplex PCR; TCRdb stores in-frame clones only, minus some. Here the sample spans about 120,000 clones, 70% to 90% being singletons. The sequencing here drew on PBMCs, taken after 24 months of ibrutinib treatment. The origin of the receptors is a human donor with chronic lymphocytic leukemia. CDR3s include the opening cysteine and the closing phenylalanine or tryptophan. Each record gives: V gene, CDR3 protein.

V gene: TRBV5-1; CDR3 protein: CASSWTGGGGELFF
V gene: TRBV5-6; CDR3 protein: CASSSPPGTGRPYEQYF
V gene: TRBV19; CDR3 protein: CASSKQEFNSGANVLTF
V gene: TRBV5-1; CDR3 protein: CASSLAPSGSGDTQYF
V gene: TRBV7-9; CDR3 protein: CASSPLNIQYF
V gene: TRBV6-5; CDR3 protein: CASSRDWGIAGYTF
V gene: TRBV7-3; CDR3 protein: CASSIRRDSEAFF
V gene: TRBV5-4; CDR3 protein: CASSFRQGSSYEQYF
V gene: TRBV28; CDR3 protein: CASSLPSGRGYTF
V gene: TRBV6-5; CDR3 protein: CASSPSTGGDGYTF
V gene: TRBV27; CDR3 protein: CASSLGQTNYGYTF
V gene: TRBV11-2; CDR3 protein: CASSLVTSEKLFF
V gene: TRBV27; CDR3 protein: CASSPRTSGYLSPLHF
V gene: TRBV7-9; CDR3 protein: CASSLSETTDTQYF
V gene: TRBV7-9; CDR3 protein: CASSFETSNQPQHF
V gene: TRBV30; CDR3 protein: CAWSIRLGDNEQFF
V gene: TRBV5-6; CDR3 protein: CASSLGDGSYEQYF
V gene: TRBV5-4; CDR3 protein: CASSLFGLAATDTQYF
V gene: TRBV28; CDR3 protein: CAIPARVGANTGELFF
V gene: TRBV6-6; CDR3 protein: CASSRRLAGGDTQYF
V gene: TRBV9; CDR3 protein: CASSGGFDEKLFF
V gene: TRBV7-2; CDR3 protein: CASSFRQGSGYTF
V gene: TRBV2; CDR3 protein: CASSVAISYNEQFF
V gene: TRBV6-6; CDR3 protein: CASRGGNYGYTF
V gene: TRBV28; CDR3 protein: CASSTPEGRGLHEQYF